This T cell receptor beta chain was documented in a study of vaccination effects on CD4 cells after COVID-19. Study summary: Following the second dose by a median of 72 days, the post-vaccine samples were obtained.

Using immunoSEQ multiplex PCR, the repertoire was profiled, and TCRdb retains in-frame clones only, with some absent. The table includes around 29,000 clones, about 67% detected once. This clone was observed a handful of times. Its target is not known. The CDR3 extends over 14 amino acids. V shed 1 base, J shed 4 bases, and the junction held 0 bases outside the gene matches. Per the germline V gene, CDR1 is SGDLS and CDR2 is YYNGEE. The ViraFEST assay expanded antigen-specific CD4+ T cells with viral peptide pools before sequencing. Having been cultured for about ten days, the cells underwent CD4+ T cell isolation. Participants were vaccinated with two doses of either the BNT162b2 or mRNA-1273 vaccine. None of these healthy vaccinees had been infected with SARS-CoV-2 before vaccination. IL-2 at about 10 IU/ml and peptides at about 9.2 ug/ml were added to cultured PBMC, roughly 1.8 million per well. Findings and caveats of the study: In the late period after vaccination, infection- and vaccine-induced clones contracted markedly.

Sequenced here: CD4+ T cells from PBMCs cultured with HCoV-NL63 spike peptides, sampled after COVID-19 vaccination. This TCR was sampled from a human donor who received a COVID-19 vaccine. The rearrangement links TRBV9 to TRBJ2-5; 11 bases align to TRBD2. CDR3 loop: CASSVTSGGETQYF. For the CDR3, the DNA is TGTGCCAGCAGCGTAACTAGCGGGGGAGAGACCCAGTACTTC.